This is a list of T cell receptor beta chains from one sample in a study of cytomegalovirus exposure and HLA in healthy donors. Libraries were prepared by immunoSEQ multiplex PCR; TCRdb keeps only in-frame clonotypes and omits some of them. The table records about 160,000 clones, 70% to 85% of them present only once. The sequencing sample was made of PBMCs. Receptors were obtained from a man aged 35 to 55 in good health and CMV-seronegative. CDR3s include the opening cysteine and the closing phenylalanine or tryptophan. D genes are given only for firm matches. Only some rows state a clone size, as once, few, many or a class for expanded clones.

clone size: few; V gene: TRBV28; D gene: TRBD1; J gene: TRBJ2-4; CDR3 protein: CASSPTGEKNIQYF; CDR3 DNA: TGTGCCAGCAGTCCGACAGGGGAGAAAAACATTCAGTACTTC
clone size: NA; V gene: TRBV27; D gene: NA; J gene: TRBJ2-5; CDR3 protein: CASGVREETQYF; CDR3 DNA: TGTGCCAGCGGAGTAAGAGAAGAGACCCAGTACTTC
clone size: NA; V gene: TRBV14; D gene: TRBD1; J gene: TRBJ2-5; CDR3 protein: CASSLRGLQETQYF; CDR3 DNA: TGTGCCAGCAGCCTCAGGGGGTTACAAGAGACCCAGTACTTC
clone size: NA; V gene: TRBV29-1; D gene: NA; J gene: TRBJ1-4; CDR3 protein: CSANSATNEKLFF; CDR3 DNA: TGCAGCGCCAACAGTGCAACTAATGAAAAACTGTTTTTT
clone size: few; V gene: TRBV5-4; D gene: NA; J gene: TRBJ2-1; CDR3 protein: CASSLPRGSNEQFF; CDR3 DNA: TGTGCCAGCAGCCTCCCCAGGGGTAGTAATGAGCAGTTCTTC
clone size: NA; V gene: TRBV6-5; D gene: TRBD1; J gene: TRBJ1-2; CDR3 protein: CASSLDRASHTF; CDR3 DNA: TGTGCCAGCAGTCTGGACAGGGCTTCCCACACCTTC
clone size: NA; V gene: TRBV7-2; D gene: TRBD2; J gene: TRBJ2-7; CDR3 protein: CASSRVGTTYEQYF; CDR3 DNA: TGTGCCAGCAGCAGAGTAGGGACTACCTACGAGCAGTACTTC
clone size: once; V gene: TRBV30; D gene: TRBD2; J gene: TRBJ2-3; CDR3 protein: CAWSGLAGGPTDTQYF; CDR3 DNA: TGTGCCTGGAGTGGGCTGGCGGGAGGTCCTACAGATACGCAGTATTTT
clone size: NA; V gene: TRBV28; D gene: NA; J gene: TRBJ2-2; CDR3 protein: CASSLSGRHPKNTGELFF; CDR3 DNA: TGTGCCAGCAGTTTAAGTGGCCGCCACCCCAAAAACACCGGGGAGCTGTTTTTT
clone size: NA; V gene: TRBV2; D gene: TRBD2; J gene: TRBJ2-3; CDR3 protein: CASSEGTSVTDTQYF; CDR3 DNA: TGTGCCAGCAGTGAGGGGACTAGCGTCACAGATACGCAGTATTTT
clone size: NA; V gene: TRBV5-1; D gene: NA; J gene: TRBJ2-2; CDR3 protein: CASSQDIPTAGELFF; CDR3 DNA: TGCGCCAGCAGCCAGGACATCCCTACGGCCGGGGAGCTGTTTTTT
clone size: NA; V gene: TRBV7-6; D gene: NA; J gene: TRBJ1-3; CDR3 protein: CASSLTFRGHTIYF; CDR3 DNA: TGTGCCAGCAGCTTAACGTTTCGGGGTCACACCATATATTTT
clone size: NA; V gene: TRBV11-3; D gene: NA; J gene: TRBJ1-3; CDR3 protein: CASSQNAGNTIYF; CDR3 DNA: TGTGCCAGCAGCCAGAACGCTGGAAACACCATATATTTT
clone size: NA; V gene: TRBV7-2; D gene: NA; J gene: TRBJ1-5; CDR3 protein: CASRLDGLLNQPQHF; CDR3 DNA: TGTGCCAGCAGACTTGATGGACTGCTCAATCAGCCCCAGCATTTT
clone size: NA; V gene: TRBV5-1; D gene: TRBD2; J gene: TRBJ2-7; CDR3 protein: CASSLRAGSGEQYF; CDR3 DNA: TGCGCCAGCAGCTTGCGAGCGGGAAGTGGGGAGCAGTACTTC
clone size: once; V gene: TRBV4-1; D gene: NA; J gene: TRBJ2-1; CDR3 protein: CASSQAGMTQFF; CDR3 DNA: TGCGCCAGCAGCCAAGCAGGGATGACTCAGTTCTTC
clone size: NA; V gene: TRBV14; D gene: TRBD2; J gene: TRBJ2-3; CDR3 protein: CASSPPGGVTDTQYF; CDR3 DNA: TGTGCCAGCAGCCCCCCTGGGGGGGTAACAGATACGCAGTATTTT